This T cell receptor beta chain is from a study of blood T cell repertoires in COVID-19. As for the study in general: Samples taken during acute and convalescent COVID-19 were collected in the United States, Italy and Spain. T cells, B-cell-depleted T cells, or PBMCs provided the cDNA or gDNA that served as material.

Between the trimmed V and J ends, which lost 6 bases and 6 bases, there was a span of 17 bases. Germline CDR1 is SGHTA and CDR2 is FQGNSA. CDR3 length: 14 amino acids. Original data processing: The assay estimated nucleated cells by amplifying reference gene primers. Generated by immunoSEQ multiplex PCR, the TCRdb table keeps only in-frame clones and is missing some. V and J calls and clone size are as listed in that table; D and trimming were resolved from the DNA. The table shows around 130,000 clones, with about four fifths occurring only once. Sequences were obtained from peripheral blood. This TCR came from a woman in her 70s with acute or convalescent COVID-19. The chain combines TRBV7-2 with TRBJ1-2; no clear D gene. The CDR3 loop is CASRMGSLTDGYTF. CDR3 DNA: TGTGCCAGCAGGATGGGTTCTCTTACAGATGGCTACACCTTC.